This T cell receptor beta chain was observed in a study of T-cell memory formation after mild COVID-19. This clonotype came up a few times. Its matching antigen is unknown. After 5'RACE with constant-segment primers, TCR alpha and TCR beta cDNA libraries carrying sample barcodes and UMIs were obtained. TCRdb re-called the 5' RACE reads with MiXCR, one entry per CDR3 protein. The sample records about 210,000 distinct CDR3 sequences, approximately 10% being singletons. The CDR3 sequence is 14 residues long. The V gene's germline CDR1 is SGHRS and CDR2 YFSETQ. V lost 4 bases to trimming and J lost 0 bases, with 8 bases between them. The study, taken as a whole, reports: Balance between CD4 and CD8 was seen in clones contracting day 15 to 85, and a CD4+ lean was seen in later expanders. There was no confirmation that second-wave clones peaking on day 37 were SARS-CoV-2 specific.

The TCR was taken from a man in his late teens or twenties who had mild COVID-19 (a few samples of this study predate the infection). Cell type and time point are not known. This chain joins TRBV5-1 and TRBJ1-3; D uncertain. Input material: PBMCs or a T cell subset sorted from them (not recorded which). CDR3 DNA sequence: TGCGCCAGCAGCCAATATGTCTCTGGAAACACCATATATTTT. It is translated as CASSQYVSGNTIYF.